The source of this T cell receptor (beta chain) is a study of PD-1 blockade in classical Hodgkin lymphoma. CDR1 and CDR2 from the germline V gene are MNHNS and SASEGT. CDR3 length equals 16 residues. After removal of 4 bases from V and 2 bases from J, the junction contained 7 bases not matched to a gene. Only in-frame clones appear in the TCRdb table, and some are missing; sequencing was by immunoSEQ multiplex PCR. The sample has approximately 99,000 clones; 80% to 90% are singletons. Relapse after autologous stem cell transplantation occurred in every patient, and brentuximab vedotin exposure varied.

This receptor was taken from a human donor with classical Hodgkin lymphoma. The source was peripheral blood mononuclear cells (PBMCs), collected before the second cycle of nivolumab. The chain links TRBV6-1 to TRBJ2-1; 8 nucleotides align to TRBD2. CDR3 loop: CASSVTAGVAYNEQFF. The CDR3 nucleotides are TGTGCCAGCAGTGTAACAGCGGGAGTAGCCTACAATGAGCAGTTCTTC.